This TCR beta chain was documented in a study of cytomegalovirus exposure and HLA in healthy donors. At the level of the study: Later analysis reported that the roughly 120 validation repertoires shared the platform of the roughly 710 first-cohort repertoires. Study-wide results and limits: Many donors shared some public TCRs, even though most TCR sequences were rare. The investigators catalogued about 170 TCR beta chains as cytomegalovirus-associated.

Profiled with immunoSEQ multiplex PCR; TCRdb holds only in-frame clones, not every one. The table lists about 160,000 clones, 85% to 90% of them singletons. Among the 120 or so subjects of the validation cohort, separate from the roughly 670-subject first cohort, were the donors. V was cut by 5 bases and J by 1 base, with 17 bases left in between. The CDR3 runs to 16 residues. Germline CDR1 is LGHNA and CDR2 is YSLEER. Concerning this clone: Its specificity is unknown.

Sample: PBMCs. V is TRBV4-3 and J is TRBJ1-1, with D perhaps matching TRBD1 (6 bases). This receptor was taken from a woman in her 30s in good health and CMV-seronegative. The CDR3 here is CASSYSIGQQNTEAFF. The DNA of the CDR3 is TGCGCCAGCAGCTACAGTATCGGACAGCAGAACACTGAAGCTTTCTTT.